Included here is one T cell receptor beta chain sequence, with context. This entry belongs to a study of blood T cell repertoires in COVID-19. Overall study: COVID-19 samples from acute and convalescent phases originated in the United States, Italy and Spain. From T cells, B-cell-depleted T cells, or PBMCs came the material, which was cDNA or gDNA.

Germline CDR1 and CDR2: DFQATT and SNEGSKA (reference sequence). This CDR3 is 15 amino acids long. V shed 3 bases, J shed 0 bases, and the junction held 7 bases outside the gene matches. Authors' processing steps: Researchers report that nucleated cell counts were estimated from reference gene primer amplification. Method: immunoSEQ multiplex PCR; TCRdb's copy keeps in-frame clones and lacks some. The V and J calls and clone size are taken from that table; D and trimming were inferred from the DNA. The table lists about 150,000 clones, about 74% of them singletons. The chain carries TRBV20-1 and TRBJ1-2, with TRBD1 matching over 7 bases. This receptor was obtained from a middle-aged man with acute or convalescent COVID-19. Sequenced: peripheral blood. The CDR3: CSASYWDSTNYGYTF. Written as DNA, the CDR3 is TGCAGTGCTAGTTATTGGGACAGCACTAACTATGGCTACACCTTC.